This TCR beta chain is from a study of T cell changes during pregnancy in multiple sclerosis. Sequencing was performed with immunoSEQ multiplex PCR; in TCRdb, only in-frame clones are kept and a portion is missing. The table includes 10,000 to 12,000 clones, around nine tenths detected once. V shed 5 bases, J shed 5 bases, and the junction held 13 bases outside the gene matches. The CDR3 contains 16 residues. Germline V gene sequence: CDR1 LNHNV, CDR2 YYDKDF (reference sequence). This chain joins TRBV15 and TRBJ2-5; 8 bases line up with TRBD1. The clonotype comes from a female donor in good health, enrolled as a control in a pregnancy study. The sample was CD8+ T cells from peripheral blood mononuclear cells, taken in the first trimester of pregnancy. The CDR3 sequence: CATSGTTGERLETQYF. The DNA of the CDR3 is TGTGCCACCAGCGGCACGACAGGGGAAAGGCTGGAGACCCAGTACTTC.